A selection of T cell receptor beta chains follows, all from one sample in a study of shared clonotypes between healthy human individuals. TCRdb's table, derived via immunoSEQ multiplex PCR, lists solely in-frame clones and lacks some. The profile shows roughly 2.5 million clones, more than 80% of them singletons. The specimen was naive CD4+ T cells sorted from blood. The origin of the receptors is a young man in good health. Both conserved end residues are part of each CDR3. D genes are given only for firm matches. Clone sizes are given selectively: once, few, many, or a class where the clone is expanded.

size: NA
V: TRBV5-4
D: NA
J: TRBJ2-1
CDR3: CASSSDGGTYNEQFF
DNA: TGTGCCAGCAGCTCGGACGGCGGCACCTACAATGAGCAGTTCTTC

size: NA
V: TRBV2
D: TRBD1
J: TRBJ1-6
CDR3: CASSDRGDNSPLHF
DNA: TGTGCCAGCAGCGACAGGGGGGATAATTCACCCCTCCACTTT

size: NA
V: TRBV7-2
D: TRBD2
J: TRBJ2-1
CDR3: CASIGLGLASYNEQFF
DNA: TGTGCCAGCATAGGGTTGGGACTAGCGAGCTACAATGAGCAGTTCTTC

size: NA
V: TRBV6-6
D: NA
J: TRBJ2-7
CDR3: CASSWGRGISYEQYF
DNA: TGTGCCAGCAGTTGGGGCAGGGGAATCTCCTACGAGCAGTACTTC

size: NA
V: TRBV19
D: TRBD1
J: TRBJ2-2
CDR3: CASSRRQGIAGELFF
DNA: TGTGCCAGTAGTAGGAGACAGGGTATAGCCGGGGAGCTGTTTTTT

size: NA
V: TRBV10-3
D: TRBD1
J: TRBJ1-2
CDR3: CAISESAQGTYGYTF
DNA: TGTGCCATCAGTGAGTCAGCACAGGGGACCTATGGCTACACCTTC

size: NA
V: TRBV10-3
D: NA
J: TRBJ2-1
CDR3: CAIGPGAYNEQFF
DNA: TGTGCCATCGGACCCGGGGCCTACAATGAGCAGTTCTTC

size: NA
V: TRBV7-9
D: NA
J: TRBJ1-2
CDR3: CASSSEQGGYTF
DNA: TGTGCCAGCAGCTCGGAACAGGGAGGATACACCTTC

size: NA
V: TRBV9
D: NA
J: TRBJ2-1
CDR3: CASSVGSGTYNEQFF
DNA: TGTGCCAGCAGCGTAGGGTCAGGGACGTACAATGAGCAGTTCTTC

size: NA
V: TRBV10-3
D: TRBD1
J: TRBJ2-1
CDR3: CAISHGTGDYNEQFF
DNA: TGTGCCATCAGCCACGGGACAGGGGACTACAATGAGCAGTTCTTC

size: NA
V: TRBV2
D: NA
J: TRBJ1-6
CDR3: CASSQGSYNSPLHF
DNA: TGTGCCAGCAGTCAGGGTTCCTATAATTCACCCCTCCACTTT

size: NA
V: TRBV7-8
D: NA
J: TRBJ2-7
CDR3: CASSLDRLGEQYF
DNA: TGTGCCAGCAGCTTAGACAGGCTTGGCGAGCAGTACTTC

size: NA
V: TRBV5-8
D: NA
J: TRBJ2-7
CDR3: CASSLSWASYEQYF
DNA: TGTGCCAGCAGCTTGTCATGGGCCTCCTACGAGCAGTACTTC

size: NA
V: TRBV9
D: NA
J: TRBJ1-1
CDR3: CASSVSLDTEAFF
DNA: TGTGCCAGCAGCGTAAGTCTCGACACTGAAGCTTTCTTT

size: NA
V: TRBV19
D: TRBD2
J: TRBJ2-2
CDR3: CASSRSASGNTGELFF
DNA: TGTGCCAGTAGTAGGAGTGCTAGCGGGAACACCGGGGAGCTGTTTTTT

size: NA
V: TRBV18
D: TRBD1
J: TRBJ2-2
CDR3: CASSAGQGATTGELFF
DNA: TGTGCCAGCTCAGCGGGACAGGGGGCCACAACCGGGGAGCTGTTTTTT

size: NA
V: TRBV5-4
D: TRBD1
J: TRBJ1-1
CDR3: CASSARQGQNTEAFF
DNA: TGTGCCAGCAGCGCCAGACAGGGACAGAACACTGAAGCTTTCTTT

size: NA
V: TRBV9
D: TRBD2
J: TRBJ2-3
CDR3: CASSDRRLAGTDTQYF
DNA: TGTGCCAGCAGCGACCGACGACTAGCGGGAACAGATACGCAGTATTTT

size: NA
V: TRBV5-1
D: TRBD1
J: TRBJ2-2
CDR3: CASSLVGTGRTGELFF
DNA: TGCGCCAGCAGCTTGGTAGGGACAGGGCGCACCGGGGAGCTGTTTTTT

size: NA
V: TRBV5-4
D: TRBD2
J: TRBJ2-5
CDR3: CASSPGLTQETQYF
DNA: TGTGCCAGCAGCCCGGGACTAACACAAGAGACCCAGTACTTC

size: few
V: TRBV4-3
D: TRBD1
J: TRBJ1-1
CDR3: CASNSGTGVFAEAFF
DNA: TGCGCCAGCAATTCCGGGACAGGGGTCTTTGCTGAAGCTTTCTTT

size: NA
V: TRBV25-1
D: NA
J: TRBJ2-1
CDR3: CASSESGDNEQFF
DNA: TGTGCCAGCAGTGAATCGGGGGACAATGAGCAGTTCTTC

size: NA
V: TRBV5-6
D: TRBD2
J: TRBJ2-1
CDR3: CASSLDLAGVNEQFF
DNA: TGTGCCAGCAGCTTGGATCTAGCGGGAGTCAATGAGCAGTTCTTC

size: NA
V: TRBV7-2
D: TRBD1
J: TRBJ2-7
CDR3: CASRKPGQGYEQYF
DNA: TGTGCCAGCAGAAAACCGGGACAGGGTTACGAGCAGTACTTC

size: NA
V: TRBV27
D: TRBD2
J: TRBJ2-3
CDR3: CASKIAGGAGDTQYF
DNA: TGTGCCAGCAAGATAGCGGGGGGCGCCGGAGATACGCAGTATTTT

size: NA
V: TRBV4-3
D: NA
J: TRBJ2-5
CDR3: CASSQVIWEETQYF
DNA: TGCGCCAGCAGCCAAGTCATCTGGGAAGAGACCCAGTACTTC

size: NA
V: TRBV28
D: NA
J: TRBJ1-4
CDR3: CASSRGGGEKLFF
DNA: TGTGCCAGCAGTCGCGGGGGCGGTGAAAAACTGTTTTTT

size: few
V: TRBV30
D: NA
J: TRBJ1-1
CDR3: CAWSVVGTEAFF
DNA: TGTGCCTGGAGTGTAGTAGGAACTGAAGCTTTCTTT

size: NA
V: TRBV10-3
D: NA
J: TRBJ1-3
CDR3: CAISESLLKAGNTIYF
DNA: TGTGCCATCAGTGAGTCGCTACTCAAGGCCGGAAACACCATATATTTT

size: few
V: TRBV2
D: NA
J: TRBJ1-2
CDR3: CASRRSYGYTF
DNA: TGTGCCAGCCGACGGTCCTATGGCTACACCTTC

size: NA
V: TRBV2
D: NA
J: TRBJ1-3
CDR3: CASSAVAGDSGNTIYF
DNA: TGTGCCAGCAGTGCGGTGGCGGGCGACTCTGGAAACACCATATATTTT

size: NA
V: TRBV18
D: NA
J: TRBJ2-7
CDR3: CASSPLGFYEQYF
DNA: TGTGCCAGCTCACCTCTTGGGTTTTACGAGCAGTACTTC

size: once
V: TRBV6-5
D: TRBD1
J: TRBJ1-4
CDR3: CASRPAGTGVEKLFF
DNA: TGTGCCAGCCGGCCCGCCGGGACAGGGGTCGAAAAACTGTTTTTT

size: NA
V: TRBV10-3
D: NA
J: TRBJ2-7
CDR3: CAISDGLYEQYF
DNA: TGTGCCATCAGTGACGGCCTCTACGAGCAGTACTTC

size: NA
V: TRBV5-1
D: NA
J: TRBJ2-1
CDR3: CASSLDGGSYNEQFF
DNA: TGCGCCAGCAGCTTGGACGGGGGCTCCTACAATGAGCAGTTCTTC

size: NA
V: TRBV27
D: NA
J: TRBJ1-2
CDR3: CASSLSSPGGSYGYTF
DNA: TGTGCCAGCAGTTTAAGCTCCCCTGGAGGCAGCTATGGCTACACCTTC

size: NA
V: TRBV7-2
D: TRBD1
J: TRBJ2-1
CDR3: CASSPGQIYNEQFF
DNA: TGTGCCAGCAGCCCGGGACAGATCTACAATGAGCAGTTCTTC

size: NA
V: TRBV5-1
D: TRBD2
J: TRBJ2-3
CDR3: CASSRSGRSTDTQYF
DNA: TGCGCCAGCAGCCGGAGCGGGAGAAGCACAGATACGCAGTATTTT

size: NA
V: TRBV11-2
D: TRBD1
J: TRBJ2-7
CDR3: CASSLAGQVYEQYF
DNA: TGTGCCAGCAGCTTAGCGGGACAGGTCTACGAGCAGTACTTC

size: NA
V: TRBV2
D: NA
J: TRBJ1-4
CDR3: CASSELGPTGIIGLGSEKLFF
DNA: TGTGCCAGCAGTGAATTGGGTCCTACAGGGATTATTGGTCTGGGGAGTGAAAAACTGTTTTTT

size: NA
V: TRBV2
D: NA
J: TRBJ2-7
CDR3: CASSETGYEQYF
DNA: TGTGCCAGCAGTGAAACCGGGTACGAGCAGTACTTC

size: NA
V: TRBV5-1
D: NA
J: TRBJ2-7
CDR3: CASSSSGSYEQYF
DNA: TGCGCCAGCAGCTCATCCGGGTCCTACGAGCAGTACTTC

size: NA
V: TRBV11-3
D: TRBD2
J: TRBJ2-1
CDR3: CASSLGREIPNEQFF
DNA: TGTGCCAGCAGCTTAGGGCGGGAGATCCCCAATGAGCAGTTCTTC

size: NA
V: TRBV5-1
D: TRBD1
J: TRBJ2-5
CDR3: CASSLAAGGVGGQETQYF
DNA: TGCGCCAGCAGCTTGGCGGCAGGGGGCGTTGGGGGCCAAGAGACCCAGTACTTC

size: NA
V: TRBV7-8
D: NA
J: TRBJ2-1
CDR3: CASSFGREGNEQFF
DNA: TGTGCCAGCAGCTTTGGCAGGGAAGGCAATGAGCAGTTCTTC

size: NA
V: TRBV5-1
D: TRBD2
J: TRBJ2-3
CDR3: CASSLVDGGSDTQYF
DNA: TGCGCCAGCAGCTTGGTGGACGGGGGGTCAGATACGCAGTATTTT

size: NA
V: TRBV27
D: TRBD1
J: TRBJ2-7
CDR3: CASSSGQGVGYEQYF
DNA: TGTGCCAGCAGTTCCGGACAGGGTGTTGGCTACGAGCAGTACTTC